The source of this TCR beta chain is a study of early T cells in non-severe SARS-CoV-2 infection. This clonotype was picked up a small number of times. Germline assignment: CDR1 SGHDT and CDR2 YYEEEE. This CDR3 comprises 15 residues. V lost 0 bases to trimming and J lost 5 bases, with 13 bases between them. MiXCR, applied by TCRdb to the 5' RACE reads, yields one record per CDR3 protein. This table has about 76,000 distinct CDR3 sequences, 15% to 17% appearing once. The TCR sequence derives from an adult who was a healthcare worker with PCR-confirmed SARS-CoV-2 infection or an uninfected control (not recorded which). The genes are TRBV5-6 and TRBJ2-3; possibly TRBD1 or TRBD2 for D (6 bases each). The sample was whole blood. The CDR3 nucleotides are TGTGCCAGCAGCTTGGAACTTCGGGGGCAAGATACGCAGTATTTT. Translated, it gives CASSLELRGQDTQYF.